Below, 20 T cell receptor beta chains from the same sample are listed, as sequenced in a study of PD-L1 blockade in urothelial cancer. TCRdb keeps only in-frame clones here, not all; method: immunoSEQ multiplex PCR. The sample holds about 42,000 clones; roughly 80% are singletons and the top ten take roughly 2.6%. The sequences come from PBMCs, collected around atezolizumab (anti-PD-L1) treatment. The receptors were sampled from an older man with urothelial cancer.

The chain employs TRBV6-1 and TRBJ2-7, with TRBD1 as a possible D gene (6 bases). This CDR3 has 14 amino acids. The germline V and J ends were trimmed by 10 bases and 3 bases, with 19 bases remaining between them. Germline CDR1 and CDR2: MNHNS and SASEGT. The CDR3 nucleotides read TGTGCCACACATCCGACAGGCCCCATCTACGAGCAGTACTTC. Encoded protein: CATHPTGPIYEQYF.

This chain joins TRBV29-1 and TRBJ2-3; 9 bases map to TRBD2. Germline V gene data show CDR1 as SQVTM and CDR2 as ANQGSEA. V shed 8 bases, J shed 7 bases, and the junction held 16 bases outside the gene matches. The CDR3 covers 15 residues. CDR3 sequence: CSTNPPSGAVNTQYF. The CDR3 coding sequence is TGCAGCACCAACCCTCCTAGCGGGGCGGTAAATACGCAGTATTTT.

The chain links TRBV28 to TRBJ1-1; 7 nucleotides match TRBD1. CDR3 length: 17 amino acids. The V segment lost 5 bases and the J segment 3 bases; nucleotides outside the gene matches: 15. Per germline, CDR1 MDHEN and CDR2 SYDVKM. This CDR3 reads CASSLRQGPMSDTEAFF. In nucleotides, the CDR3 is TGTGCCAGCAGTCTACGACAGGGTCCCATGAGTGACACTGAAGCTTTCTTT. The full variable domain, completed using reference TRBV28 and TRBJ1-1, is DVKVTQSSRYLVKRTGEKVFLECVQDMDHENMFWYRQDPGLGLRLIYFSYDVKMKEKGDIPEGYSVSREKKERFSLILESASTNQTSMYLCASSLRQGPMSDTEAFFGQGTRLTVV.

The CDR3 sequence: CASSLPGLATNEQFF. DNA of the CDR3: TGTGCCAGCAGTTTACCGGGACTAGCGACCAATGAGCAGTTCTTC. This rearrangement joins TRBV25-1 to TRBJ2-1; 10 bases are a match to TRBD2. Trimming at V came to 5 bases and at J to 6 bases, leaving 7 bases not matched to a gene. From germline, CDR1 is MGHDK and CDR2 SYGVNS. The CDR3 loop spans 15 amino acids.

The V call is TRBV18, the J call TRBJ2-3; 7 nucleotides agree with TRBD1. Germline-derived CDR1 and CDR2 are KGHSH and LQKENI. The ends lost 3 bases at V and 6 bases at J; junction bases unmatched: 15. The CDR3 consists of 17 residues. As DNA, the CDR3 is TGTGCCAGCTCACCTTCGACAGGGATTACAGTACACGATACGCAGTATTTT. Translating gives CASSPSTGITVHDTQYF. Full variable domain (rest looked up from reference TRBV18 and TRBJ2-3): NAGVMQNPRHLVRRRGQEARLRCSPMKGHSHVYWYRQLPEEGLKFMVYLQKENIIDESGMPKERFSAEFPKEGPSILRIQQVVRGDSAAYFCASSPSTGITVHDTQYFGPGTRLTVL.

V is TRBV28 and J is TRBJ1-1; tentatively, D is TRBD1 (6 bases). V lost 5 bases and J 1 base, leaving 17 bases between the germline ends. CDR3 size: 16 residues. CDR1 and CDR2 (germline): MDHEN, SYDVKM. CDR3 region: CASSPLRVRGNTEAFF. CDR3 nucleotide sequence: TGTGCCAGCAGTCCCCTTCGTGTCAGGGGGAACACTGAAGCTTTCTTT. Filled out from reference TRBV28 and TRBJ1-1, the complete variable domain reads DVKVTQSSRYLVKRTGEKVFLECVQDMDHENMFWYRQDPGLGLRLIYFSYDVKMKEKGDIPEGYSVSREKKERFSLILESASTNQTSMYLCASSPLRVRGNTEAFFGQGTRLTVV.

The table lists this clone with a count of one. The chain is built from TRBV4-1 and TRBJ1-1; maybe TRBD1 (6 bases). Trimming stripped 4 bases from V and 2 bases from J, with 14 bases between. The CDR3 is made up of 15 amino acids. Germline lookup yields CDR1 MGHRA and CDR2 YSYEKL. This CDR3 reads CASSPLTGINTEAFF. The CDR3 DNA is TGCGCCAGCAGCCCCCTGACAGGAATTAACACTGAAGCTTTCTTT.

The chain carries TRBV28 and TRBJ1-2; no definite D call. The CDR3 runs 12 residues. Germline lookup yields CDR1 MDHEN and CDR2 SYDVKM. With 3 bases removed from V and 8 bases from J, the gap between germline ends came to 10 bases. CDR3 DNA sequence: TGTGCCAGCAGTTTGAAACTATTCGGCTACACCTTC. Translated, it gives CASSLKLFGYTF.

The chain couples TRBV7-3 to TRBJ2-7, with 7 bases fitting TRBD2. This CDR3 comprises 15 residues. The germline V gene encodes CDR1 SGHTA and CDR2 FQGTGA. The V and J ends lost 3 bases and 5 bases, in that order; junction bases with no gene match: 10. The CDR3 loop is CASSLGGREFDEQYF. CDR3 DNA sequence: TGTGCCAGCAGCTTGGGCGGGCGGGAGTTTGACGAGCAGTACTTC.

The V gene is TRBV4-3, the J gene TRBJ2-1, with 13 bases matching TRBD2. The germline V gene has CDR1 LGHNA and CDR2 YSLEER. The CDR3 consists of 18 residues. The V gene end was trimmed by 5 bases and the J gene end by 3 bases; junction bases not matched to a gene: 10. CDR3 DNA: TGCGCCAGCAGCGGGGGACTAGCGGGAAATTGGGACTACAATGAGCAGTTCTTC. Translated: CASSGGLAGNWDYNEQFF.

The chain carries TRBV6-1 and TRBJ1-5, with D tentatively TRBD1 (5 bases). CDR1 is MNHNS, CDR2 SASEGT, per germline. CDR3 length: 13 residues. V dropped 6 bases and J dropped 6 bases, with 12 bases sitting between them. CDR3 residues: CASSDSYRQPQHF. CDR3 DNA sequence: TGTGCCAGCAGCGACAGCTACCGTCAGCCCCAGCATTTT.

V gene TRBV29-1 combines with J gene TRBJ2-1, with TRBD1 as a possible D gene (5 bases). Germline CDR1 and CDR2: SQVTM and ANQGSEA. The V and J ends lost 5 bases and 4 bases respectively, with 18 bases between them. The CDR3 contains 15 residues. In nucleotides, the CDR3 is TGCAGCGTTAGCCCCTTAGGGGTGGCTTACAATGAGCAGTTCTTC. It is translated as CSVSPLGVAYNEQFF.

The rearrangement joins TRBV9 to TRBJ2-7; 7 positions agree with TRBD2. The germline gives CDR1 SGDLS, CDR2 YYNGEE. Unmatched junction bases numbered 10, after V lost 0 bases and J lost 4 bases. The CDR3 loop spans 16 amino acids. The CDR3 protein is CASSVASGGSIYEQYF. The CDR3, as DNA: TGTGCCAGCAGCGTAGCCTCTGGCGGGAGCATTTACGAGCAGTACTTC.

The chain combines TRBV6-1 with TRBJ2-7; tentatively, D is TRBD2 (5 bases). V dropped 2 bases and J dropped 3 bases, with 17 bases sitting between them. The CDR3 has 16 amino acids. In germline, CDR1 is MNHNS, CDR2 SASEGT. CDR3 in DNA: TGTGCCAGCAGTGAATCGGGGTGGGCCCGACGCTACGAGCAGTACTTC. It specifies CASSESGWARRYEQYF.

V usage is TRBV6-6 and J usage is TRBJ1-4, with D possibly being TRBD1 (5 bases). The CDR3 totals 13 residues. V lost 10 bases and J lost 5, with 14 bases in between. Germline CDR1 is MNHNY and CDR2 is SVGAGI (reference sequence). CDR3 amino acids: CATEGAQNEKLFF. For the CDR3, the DNA is TGTGCCACCGAAGGGGCACAAAATGAAAAACTGTTTTTT.

The chain is built from TRBV13 and TRBJ1-2; 8 bases are shared with TRBD1. V trimming: 1 base; J trimming: 8 bases; junction bases outside the gene matches: 9. CDR3 length: 15 residues. The germline V gene encodes CDR1 PRHDT and CDR2 FYEKMQ (reference sequence). CDR3 amino acids: CASSLEAGGRGGYTF. CDR3 nucleotides: TGTGCCAGCAGCTTAGAGGCAGGGGGCCGTGGAGGCTACACCTTC.

The CDR3 nucleotides read TGTGCCAGCAGACAGGGACAGGGCGGAGAGACCCAGTACTTC. Amino acid sequence: CASRQGQGGETQYF. This chain links TRBV28 with TRBJ2-5; the match to TRBD1 covers 9 bases. After removal of 6 bases from V and 4 bases from J, the junction contained 6 bases not matched to a gene. The CDR3 runs to 14 residues. Germline loops: CDR1 MDHEN, CDR2 SYDVKM.

V and J are TRBV19 and TRBJ2-7; D is ambiguous. Trimming cost V 3 bases and J 2 bases, with 8 bases left between them. CDR1 is LNHDA and CDR2 is SQIVND in the germline V gene (reference sequence). The CDR3 runs to 13 residues. CDR3 sequence (DNA): TGTGCCAGTAGTATCCCGGGTACCTACGAGCAGTACTTC. Protein: CASSIPGTYEQYF. Full variable domain (remainder filled in from reference TRBV19 and TRBJ2-7): DGGITQSPKYLFRKEGQNVTLSCEQNLNHDAMYWYRQDPGQGLRLIYYSQIVNDFQKGDIAEGYSVSREKKESFPLTVTSAQKNPTAFYLCASSIPGTYEQYFGPGTRLTVT.

The chain has TRBV4-1 and TRBJ2-1, with TRBD1 matching 9 bases. Germline trimming cut 2 bases from V and 8 bases from J; bases unmatched to any gene: 10. There are 16 residues in the CDR3. Germline V gives CDR1 MGHRA, CDR2 YSYEKL. The CDR3 coding sequence is TGCGCCAGCAGCCAACCGGCGGGACAGGGAATTTATGAGCAGTTCTTC. It translates to CASSQPAGQGIYEQFF.

This rearrangement joins TRBV5-8 to TRBJ1-2; D ambiguous. Per the germline V gene, CDR1 is SGHTS and CDR2 is YDEGEE. Trimming removed 0 bases from V and 4 bases from J, with 16 bases in between. This CDR3 spans 16 amino acids. CDR3 protein: CASSLVIPLRGYGYTF. CDR3 sequence (DNA): TGTGCCAGCAGCTTGGTAATCCCACTCCGAGGCTATGGCTACACCTTC.